This T cell receptor beta chain was identified during a study of blood T cell repertoires in COVID-19. On the study more broadly: There were acute and convalescent COVID-19 samples, and they came from the United States, Italy and Spain. Sources were T cells, B-cell-depleted T cells, or PBMCs; the material itself was cDNA or gDNA.

TCRdb's table, derived via immunoSEQ multiplex PCR, lists solely in-frame clones and lacks some. The sample shows 36,000 or so clones, 90% of them seen only once. The V end lost 4 bases, the J end lost 5 bases, and 7 bases lay between the germline ends. From germline, CDR1 is SGHKS and CDR2 YYEKEE (reference sequence). The CDR3 loop spans 12 amino acids. This TCR was sampled from a human donor in a cohort sampled during active COVID-19. This chain uses TRBV5-5 with TRBJ1-5; D uncertain. The specimen sequenced was peripheral blood. The CDR3, as DNA: TGTGCCAGCAGCCCCCGAGATCAGCCCCAGCATTTT. Its protein product is CASSPRDQPQHF.